The sequence of this TCR beta chain was determined in a study of cytomegalovirus exposure and HLA in healthy donors (dated by TCRdb to 2015 to 2018). With respect to the entire study: According to a later analysis, one platform produced both the 110 or so validation repertoires and the 666 repertoires of the first cohort. The study was designed to test whether signatures of past pathogen exposure could be identified by cataloging public T cell receptors. A separate validation cohort of more than 100 different subjects was used in addition to the roughly 670-subject first cohort. High-throughput TCR immunosequencing, statistical association of individual TCRs with disease status, and machine learning were combined to predict cytomegalovirus infection status.

CDR3 length: 14 amino acids, cysteine to phenylalanine. Only the CDR3 DNA is retained, 42 bases long and in frame from the first base. V ends up 7 bases short and J 7 bases short, with an unmatched junction base count of 6. The germline V gene (reference sequence) gives CDR1 as LNHDA and CDR2 as SQIVND. The library was prepared using the immunoSEQ multiplex PCR assay. On the authors' methods: A statistical classification framework was developed to diagnose cytomegalovirus status using the catalog of TCR beta chain sequences. Imported from immuneACCESS, the table was reduced by TCRdb to in-frame sequences with V and J called. These copies leave out some clones; in studies compared against another copy, an unresolved V gene accounts for under half, and the cause of the remainder is not known. V, J and clone size reflect that table, while D and trimming were determined from the DNA. Present in this sample are under 95,000 clones, roughly 94% of which were seen just once. The ten largest clones take up 2.5% to 4% of the sample.

The donors belonged to the validation cohort of roughly 120 subjects, which was separate from the approximately 680-subject first cohort. Overall study outcomes, separate from this receptor: Cytomegalovirus status was reported to be diagnosed by the classifier with high specificity and sensitivity in both the original and validation cohorts. In a later analysis, TCRs clustered in the first cohort were found to also tend to co-occur in the approximately 120 validation repertoires, with 85% to 95% of cluster scores above 0. The study gave a list of around 170 TCR beta chains associated with cytomegalovirus. In vitro tests confirmed that a few of the cytomegalovirus-associated TCR beta chains recognize cytomegalovirus antigens. The authors suggested that the approach could potentially be generalized to other disease states and immunological phenotypes. A later analysis lacked HLA typing for the validation cohort, so it scored co-occurrence in that cohort across all 120 repertoires. While some public TCRs were present in many individuals, most TCR sequences turned up only very rarely across donors.

Comments on this clone: The antigen it binds to is not known. One base away there is no much larger clone; base qualities are not given.

The chain couples TRBV19 to TRBJ1-6; 8 bases in the junction line up with TRBD1. The TCR comes from a woman aged 18-29 years in good health and CMV-seropositive. Specimen: PBMCs. CDR3 sequence: CASTPTGANSPLHF. The DNA sequence is as follows: TGTGCCAGTACCCCGACAGGGGCGAATTCACCCCTCCACTTT. Outside the CDR3, residues come from the reference TRBV19 and TRBJ1-6 proteins, so the full variable domain is: DGGITQSPKYLFRKEGQNVTLSCEQNLNHDAMYWYRQDPGQGLRLIYYSQIVNDFQKGDIAEGYSVSREKKESFPLTVTSAQKNPTAFYLCASTPTGANSPLHFGNGTRLTVT.